These 3 T cell receptor gamma chains were sequenced from one sample in a study of Vδ1+ human thymocytes. The antigens these receptors bind are not known. Sequences come from RNA converted to cDNA by reverse transcription. Multiplex PCR used pooled V-gene forward primers and a constant-region reverse primer to amplify CDR3s. TCRdb called clones from the multiplex PCR reads again using CATT. The profile shows 30,000 to 45,000 gamma-chain clones, 20% to 25% of them singletons. Notes on the study in general: Thymic TRG and TRD repertoires appeared highly polyclonal, with Gaussian CDR3 length distributions.

The sequencing sample was made of Vdelta1+ gamma-delta thymocytes from the thymus. The subset here: FACS-sorted CD3+ TCRalphabeta- TCRVdelta1+ TCRVdelta2- thymocytes. Source of these receptors: a girl less than two years old who had congenital heart surgery.

The gene calls are TRGV9 and TRGJP2. CDR1 and CDR2 from the germline V gene are GITISATS and ISYDGTV (reference sequence). J lost 3 bases, V lost 1 base, and 11 bases had no gene match. The CDR3 spans 17 residues. CDR3 amino acids: CALWEVVQGCSDWIKTF. The DNA for the CDR3 is TGTGCCTTGTGGGAGGTTGTACAAGGGTGTAGTGATTGGATCAAGACGTTT.

The gene calls are TRGV9 and TRGJ1 or TRGJ2. The CDR3 runs to 11 residues. With 5 bases clipped from V and 7 bases from J, the junction kept 5 bases outside the gene matches. The germline CDR1 and CDR2 sequences are GITISATS and ISYDGTV (reference sequence). CDR3 region: CALWGRYKKLF. The DNA of the CDR3 is TGTGCCTTGTGGGGGCGGTATAAGAAACTCTTT.

The rearrangement uses TRGV9 and TRGJ1 or TRGJ2. The germline V gene has CDR1 GITISATS and CDR2 ISYDGTV (reference sequence). Trimming cost V 4 bases and J 7 bases; bases outside gene matches: 4. The CDR3 spans 11 residues. The CDR3 coding sequence is TGTGCCTTGTGGGAACAATATAAGAAACTCTTT. The encoded protein is CALWEQYKKLF.